What follows is one TCR beta chain and its context. Depths of 1 in 200,000 to 1 in 1 million T cells were the sequencing target. Here immunoSEQ multiplex PCR was the method, and the copy in TCRdb shows in-frame clones only, minus some. Here the sample spans some 140,000 clones, roughly 83% being singletons. This sample is part of a study of cytotoxic CD8 clonotypes in ibrutinib-treated CLL. V lost 0 bases, J lost 2 bases, and 11 bases lay in between. The CDR3 runs 15 residues. Germline V gene sequence: CDR1 SGHRS, CDR2 YFSETQ. V and J are TRBV5-1 and TRBJ2-5; D possibly corresponds to TRBD2 (6 bases). This clonotype was sampled from a human donor with chronic lymphocytic leukemia. The sequencing here drew on PBMCs, taken after 12 months of ibrutinib treatment. CDR3 region: CASSLGYAGQETQYF. The CDR3 DNA follows: TGCGCCAGCAGCTTGGGTTATGCGGGACAAGAGACCCAGTACTTC.